This record looks at one T cell receptor beta chain sequence and its context. This clone showed up just once. The specificity of this receptor is unknown. No qualities accompany the bases; no much larger clone lies one base away. This specimen comes from a study of blood T cell repertoires in COVID-19 (dated by TCRdb to about 2020). Looking at the study overall: Collaborator samples came from the United States, Italy and Spain and covered acute and convalescent phases of COVID-19. The repertoires were released in a freely available public database meant as a resource for research on the immune response to SARS-CoV-2. The dataset comprised deeply sampled blood TCRbeta repertoires from subjects exposed to, actively infected with, or recovered from COVID-19. The sample metadata nearly always contained a de-identified subject ID, COVID-19 status, age in years and sex. Where available, HLA class I and class II types were obtained from metadata supplied by the sample provider rather than from assay-based typing. Samples came from the ongoing ImmuneRACE study (first 160 participants) plus 1,254 subjects from 6 global collaborators. The prospective study material was composed of cDNA or gDNA derived from T cells, B-cell-depleted T cells, or PBMCs.

General conclusions and limits of the study: How much clinical and demographic metadata was included differed by source and by participant, and the metadata was provided uncurated.

One collaborating source in Seattle enrolled patients during active infection and followed them longitudinally through the course of disease. Each collaborating institution followed its own protocols to collect whole blood in K2EDTA tubes. For TCRbeta analysis, collaborator samples were shipped as frozen whole blood, as isolated PBMCs, or as DNA extracted from either sample type. The immunoSEQ Assay, a bias-controlled multiplex PCR, was used to amplify TCRbeta CDR3 regions from genomic DNA. In the paper's pipeline: The number of nucleated cells in each sample was estimated from the amplification of reference gene primers within the assay. To quantify the absolute abundance of each unique TCRbeta CDR3 rearrangement, sequence reads were collapsed and filtered. For each sample, productive Simpson clonality was calculated by taking the square root of Simpson's diversity index across productive rearrangements. TCRdb holds this immuneACCESS table with in-frame rearrangements only. Some clones are missing; in checked studies, unresolved V genes explain under half, and the rest has no known cause. V, J and clone size are taken as reported in that table, and D and trimming were inferred from the DNA itself. This sample is represented by about 160,000 clones; 82% of them were singletons. The top ten constitute around 7% of the sample.

Sequencing was carried out using peripheral blood. The TCR originated in a woman in her thirties or forties with COVID-19, enrolled during active disease.

The CDR3 protein: CASSIGGGNEQFF. The nucleotides read TGTGCCAGTAGTATAGGCGGGGGCAATGAGCAGTTCTTC. The rearranged chain carries TRBV19 and TRBJ2-1; 7 nucleotides in the junction match TRBD2. The CDR3 runs 13 amino acids, cysteine and phenylalanine included. Only the CDR3 DNA is retained, 39 bases long and in frame from the first base. The germline V gene (reference sequence) sets CDR1 to LNHDA and CDR2 to SQIVND. Germline trimming amounts to 1 base on V and 6 bases on J, with 0 as the count of junction bases outside the gene matches.